This TCR beta chain was identified in a study of blood T cells in healthy people across ages. Study results and caveats: The study found more naive CD4+ cells and higher diversity in long-lived than aged donors. Per-million-T-cell TCR beta diversity fell roughly linearly with age.

The use of a sample-barcoded 5' primer and a J-beta primer mix characterized a second PCR of roughly 6 to 11 cycles. The authors tagged each cDNA molecule using a template-switch adaptor with 12 random nucleotides. TCRdb ran MiXCR on the 5' RACE reads and lists one entry per CDR3 protein. This sample has roughly 1,500,000 distinct CDR3 sequences, with almost 35% found just once. This clonotype was counted only a few times. Its antigen is undetermined. V dropped 2 bases and J dropped 5 bases, with 12 bases sitting between them. Germline assignment: CDR1 MNHNS and CDR2 SASEGT. The CDR3 is made up of 14 amino acids.

Sequencing used blood. The TCR originated in a woman in her twenties or thirties in good health. V gene TRBV6-1 combines with J gene TRBJ2-5; D might be TRBD2 (5 bases). CDR3 sequence (DNA): TGTGCCAGCAGTGAAAAGCGGTCTTTTGAGACCCAGTACTTC. The encoded protein is CASSEKRSFETQYF.